This is a list of T cell receptor beta chains from one sample in a study of shared clonotypes between healthy human individuals. Data came from immunoSEQ multiplex PCR; TCRdb stores just in-frame clones and leaves some out. In the table there are millions of clones, about 93% of which are singletons. Sequences were obtained from naive CD8+ T cells from PBMCs. The receptors derive from a man between 18 and 35 years old in good health. Some clones in this sample may be carry-over from other donors' samples. Each CDR3 is given with its conserved first and last residue. The order of the fields is J gene, V gene, clone size, D gene, CDR3 protein, CDR3 DNA. A D gene is named only where the DNA matches it firmly. Rows may omit the clone size; those that give it use once, few, many or a size class.

>TRBJ2-1|TRBV5-3|.|.
CARSSYEGVHEQFF
TGTGCCAGAAGCTCTTACGAGGGGGTCCATGAGCAGTTCTTC
>TRBJ2-5|TRBV28|.|.
CASSPSVGMETQYF
TGTGCCAGCAGTCCCTCAGTGGGGATGGAGACCCAGTACTTC
>TRBJ2-7|TRBV15|.|.
CATSLVNGEQYF
TGTGCCACCAGTTTAGTGAACGGCGAGCAGTACTTC
>TRBJ2-1|TRBV4-2|.|TRBD2
CASSQDGGGTYNEQFF
TGTGCCAGCAGCCAAGATGGGGGGGGGACCTACAATGAGCAGTTCTTC
>TRBJ1-3|TRBV6-1|once|.
CASSDFPDYSGNTIYF
TGTGCCAGCAGTGATTTTCCTGATTACTCTGGAAACACCATATATTTT
>TRBJ2-2|TRBV11-2|.|.
CASSTRENSSRGTGELFF
TGTGCCAGCAGCACCAGGGAGAATTCCTCGCGGGGCACCGGGGAGCTGTTTTTT
>TRBJ2-7|TRBV7-9|.|.
CASSLGGTASYEQYF
TGTGCCAGCAGCTTAGGCGGGACAGCTTCCTACGAGCAGTACTTC
>TRBJ1-2|TRBV7-3|.|.
CASSPDSMQAYVGYTF
TGTGCCAGCAGTCCGGACAGCATGCAAGCGTATGTTGGCTACACCTTC
>TRBJ1-1|TRBV7-9|.|.
CASSPPGGGNTEAFF
TGTGCCAGCAGCCCCCCGGGTGGGGGGAACACTGAAGCTTTCTTT
>TRBJ2-1|TRBV28|.|.
CASSLGVASSYNEQFF
TGTGCCAGCAGTTTAGGAGTGGCTAGCTCCTACAATGAGCAGTTCTTC
>TRBJ2-2|TRBV27|.|TRBD2
CASSFGLASTGELFF
TGTGCCAGCAGTTTCGGACTAGCGAGCACCGGGGAGCTGTTTTTT
>TRBJ2-4|TRBV6-6|.|.
CAGGAGTTQYF
TGTGCCGGGGGAGCGGGGACAACTCAGTACTTC
>TRBJ1-1|TRBV7-3|.|TRBD1
CASSDYRDRRIMNTEAFF
TGTGCCAGCAGCGACTATCGGGACAGAAGAATCATGAACACTGAAGCTTTCTTT
>TRBJ2-7|TRBV6-6|.|TRBD2
CASSYSTGGNEQYF
TGTGCCAGCAGTTACTCGACGGGGGGGAACGAGCAGTACTTC
>TRBJ2-5|TRBV5-6|.|.
CASSLGTYEKTQYF
TGTGCCAGCAGCTTGGGGACATACGAAAAGACCCAGTACTTC
>TRBJ2-1|TRBV14|once|TRBD1
CASSSGTGDWLAAEQFF
TGTGCCAGCAGCTCCGGGACAGGGGACTGGCTAGCGGCTGAGCAGTTCTTC
>TRBJ2-7|TRBV30|.|.
CAWSRAGTYEQYF
TGTGCCTGGAGTCGGGCAGGGACCTACGAGCAGTACTTC
>TRBJ2-2|TRBV5-1|.|TRBD1
CASRAWGQGAAVAGELFF
TGCGCCAGCCGTGCCTGGGGACAGGGGGCCGCAGTGGCCGGGGAGCTGTTTTTT
>TRBJ1-1|TRBV27|.|TRBD1
CASSYAGGYTEAFF
TGTGCCAGCAGTTACGCAGGGGGCTATACTGAAGCTTTCTTT
>TRBJ1-4|TRBV28|.|TRBD1
CASSSSPLWTGALPSNEKLFF
TGTGCCAGCAGTTCCTCCCCGCTTTGGACAGGGGCTTTACCATCTAATGAAAAACTGTTTTTT
>TRBJ2-7|TRBV5-7|.|.
CASSLGTDSYEQYF
TGTGCCAGCAGCTTGGGGACTGATTCCTACGAGCAGTACTTC
>TRBJ2-4|TRBV4-3|.|TRBD1
CASSQDPPGQGNIQYF
TGCGCCAGCAGCCAAGATCCGCCGGGACAGGGAAACATTCAGTACTTC
>TRBJ2-3|TRBV7-3|once|TRBD2
CASSSAGGSADTQYF
TGTGCCAGCAGCTCGGCGGGAGGCAGTGCAGATACGCAGTATTTT
>TRBJ2-4|TRBV19|.|.
CASSHGGVGDIQYF
TGTGCCAGTAGTCATGGCGGAGTGGGCGACATTCAGTACTTC
>TRBJ2-2|TRBV4-1|.|.
CASREGTNTGELFF
TGCGCCAGCAGAGAAGGCACTAACACCGGGGAGCTGTTTTTT
>TRBJ1-2|TRBV7-9|.|.
CASIPRSDYGYTF
TGTGCCAGCATCCCCAGGAGTGACTATGGCTACACCTTC
>TRBJ1-1|TRBV7-6|.|TRBD1
CASSSDRGLTEAFF
TGTGCCAGCAGCTCCGACAGGGGGCTCACTGAAGCTTTCTTT
>TRBJ2-1|TRBV7-3|.|TRBD1
CASSSDDRDYNEQFF
TGTGCCAGCAGCTCCGATGACAGGGACTACAATGAGCAGTTCTTC